Given below is one T cell receptor beta chain in context. What it binds is not known. The data originate from a study of T cells in Graves' hyperthyroidism and ophthalmopathy. Study-level background: Blood from the periphery was taken at initial diagnosis, before any treatment.

Whole-study findings and limits: Median prediction lead before ophthalmopathy onset was 6.5 months with the model.

Amplified regions were TCR beta CDR3 sequences from RNA transcripts. Researchers ran a first-round RT-PCR on the TCR CDR3 using the HTBI primer set. TCRdb called the multiplex PCR reads again in MiXCR, with one record for every CDR3 protein. This repertoire shows hundreds of thousands of distinct CDR3 sequences, around 38% found once; its top ten account for 8.9%. Among the patients, aged 18 to 65, hyperthyroidism was newly diagnosed and had lasted under 2 months. Out of roughly 9.1 ml of fresh peripheral blood came the PBMCs. CDR1 SQVTM and CDR2 ANQGSEA come from the germline V gene. The CDR3 length is 16 residues. Trimming at V came to 3 bases and at J to 3 bases, leaving 6 bases not matched to a gene.

The sample consisted of blood. This receptor was identified in a man younger than 30 with Graves' hyperthyroidism. V is TRBV29-1 and J is TRBJ2-3; 13 positions match TRBD2. The CDR3 here is CSVEEGTSGNTDTQYF. The DNA of the CDR3 is TGCAGCGTTGAGGAGGGGACTAGCGGGAATACAGATACGCAGTATTTT.